This T cell receptor (beta chain) was identified in a study of T cells in tumors after PD-1 blockade (dated by TCRdb to the late 2010s). Background on the whole study: Exclusion criteria were prior checkpoint blockade, use of systemic immunosuppressants, or recent radiotherapy or other anti-cancer therapy within 4 weeks. Pembrolizumab 200 mg every 3 weeks or cemiplimab 350 mg every 2 weeks was administered to patients. A subset of patients also received ongoing daily vismodegib 150 mg during anti-PD-1 treatment. An average of roughly 27,000 TCR templates (range about 500-100,000) and about 6,000 unique clonotypes was obtained for tumor samples, around 20-fold deeper than single-cell TCR sequencing. Paired single-cell RNA and TCR sequencing was performed on site-matched tumors from BCC or SCC patients before and after anti-PD-1 therapy. RECIST version 1.1 was used to assess clinical response. General findings and caveats noted by the study authors: Clonal replacement was seen only when comparing pre- and post-treatment samples and not when comparing two pre-treatment samples, which argues against artifacts from biopsy timing or location. Roughly 41% of TCR clonotypes from the tumor were detected in blood, and certain novel exhausted tumor clones were present in blood collected before treatment, which suggests recruitment from the periphery. Most exhausted CD8+ clones that expanded after therapy were novel clonotypes not detected before treatment, suggesting clonal replacement instead of reinvigoration of pre-existing clones. Where the novel T cell clones came from was not identified, and possible sources could include lymphoid organs or rare unexpanded clones inside the tumor or in the tumor periphery.

According to the study, the label for this sample's time point signals: after anti-PD-1 therapy. Before and after PD-1 blockade, tumor biopsies came from the same primary tumor, making the samples site-matched. For bulk TCRbeta sequencing, genomic DNA was extracted from tumor biopsies or peripheral blood, and input amounts ranged from 616 ng to 6,004 ng. Leftover biopsy material went through bulk TCRbeta sequencing, with the goal of boosting sensitivity for rare clonotypes relative to single-cell TCR sequencing. Histologically proven advanced or metastatic basal or squamous cell carcinoma was present in all patients, all of whom were poor candidates for surgical resection. The basal cell carcinoma cohort was made up of about 10 patients, and bulk tumor TCR sequencing was performed for seven or eight of these patients. Fresh biopsies came from the site of the primary tumor, and part of the tissue was kept in RNAlater for exome and bulk TCR sequencing.

Including cysteine and phenylalanine, the CDR3 has 15 amino acids. Just the 45-base CDR3 DNA is kept, in frame starting at base 1. The germline V gene (reference sequence) gives CDR1 as LGHDT and CDR2 as YNNKEL. V loses 4 bases at its end and J loses 1 base; junction bases beyond the gene matches: 3. Deep TCRbeta sequencing was performed with the immunoSEQ platform. As for how the authors treated the data: Only productive rearrangements were exported from the immunoSEQ Analyzer for further analysis. Clones with significant expansion or contraction between timepoints were called with a two-sided binomial test at Bonferroni-corrected P below 0.01. T cell phenotypes were assigned to bulk TCRbeta clonotypes by matching the clonotypes to single-cell RNA+TCR-seq clones with the same TCRbeta sequence. Clone enrichment in tumor was calculated as tumor frequency divided by PBMC frequency from bulk TCR sequencing. TCRs were grouped by GLIPH into specificity groups, defined as clusters of distinct TCRs likely recognizing common antigens via shared CDR3 motifs. TCRdb retrieved this table from immuneACCESS and kept in-frame rearrangements only. Not all clones are present; in checked studies, unresolved V genes account for under half, and no reason is known for the remainder. V, J and clone size derive from that table, while D and trimming were established from the DNA sequence. A total of approximately 8,100 clones appear in this sample, 65% of them only once. The ten largest make up more than 3.5% of the sample.

This clone qualifies as medium-sized (0.01 to 0.1%). The target of this receptor is not known. Qualities for individual bases were not recorded, and no much larger clone is one base off. The sequence links TRBV3-1 (or the pseudogene TRBV3-2) to TRBJ2-2; TRBD1 matches 7 bases in the middle. This sample comprised tumor tissue, obtained after anti-PD-1 treatment. This receptor was taken from a human donor with basal cell carcinoma. The CDR3 in this case is CASSPDRRNTGELFF. The bases read TGTGCCAGCAGCCCGGACAGGCGGAACACCGGGGAGCTGTTTTTT.